This TCR beta chain was found in a study of shared T cell receptors in the human thymus listed by TCRdb under 2021. Broadly, across the study: The study investigated the way shared, self-reactive T-cell receptor alpha chains are produced in the human thymus.

The receptor library was made with the immunoSEQ multiplex PCR assay. TCRdb stores this immuneACCESS table with in-frame sequences only. Part of the clones is absent; in the studies checked, under half of the shortfall reflects unresolved V genes, and no reason is known for the rest. The sample has 500,000 to 750,000 clones on record, 70% to 90% of them singletons. Around 0.0099% of the sample lies in the top ten. On this clone itself: What this receptor recognizes is not known. Per-base quality was not reported, and no clone a single base away is much larger than it.

CDR1 is given as ENHRY and CDR2 as SYGVKD, both from the germline V gene. The germline V end is reduced by 3 bases and the J end by 0 bases; junction bases left unmatched: 3. Counted from cysteine to phenylalanine, this CDR3 has 17 amino acids. The sequence is cut down to CDR3 DNA, 51 bases in frame from base 1. The sample also formed part of further work on human thymus T cells. The second source states: Donors were immunologically healthy infants undergoing open corrective cardiac surgery for congenital heart defects in Finland. Thymus tissue was obtained as surgical resects removed during corrective cardiac surgery. Biased V and J gene segment usage appeared to be present in both thymic and peripheral blood repertoires. Highly overlapping thymic TCR repertoires among unrelated individuals were reported in the related research. The study characterized TCR alpha and beta repertoires from about 8 infant thymus samples and a few related peripheral blood samples. The infant donors were roughly 7 to 250 days old, and the cohort included several males and two females. Thymocytes were mechanically released from the tissue and were stored as pellets of roughly 10-32 million cells at -70 degrees C. A QIAsymphony instrument was used to extract genomic DNA from frozen cell pellets. Using the immunoSEQ multiplex PCR assay, the TCRB and TCRAD loci were amplified from a standardized quantity of quality-controlled genomic DNA. The amplicons covered the V(D)J region and were long enough to include the CDR3 and to identify the V and J genes. Amplicon sequencing was performed on an Illumina platform through the commercial immunoSEQ service. Primer bias and sequencing errors were corrected using previously described methods, and TCRAD and TCRB definitions followed the IMGT database. immunoSEQ Analyzer 3.0 and VDJTools were used for repertoire analysis, which covered basic statistics, V/J segment usage, diversity estimates, rarefaction and pairwise overlap. Diversity was estimated with Chao1, ChaoE, Efron-Thisted, Shannon and inverse Simpson indices, and also on datasets down-sampled to the smallest sample. Repertoire overlap was determined by strict matching of CDR3 nucleotide sequence, V gene and J gene, and Jaccard-based multidimensional scaling clustering was applied. On average, roughly 800,000 unique TCRB clonotypes were obtained from thymus samples, compared with about 86,000 from blood samples.

The specimen sequenced was thymocytes. In this chain, TRBV10-3 is recombined with TRBJ2-7, with 15 bases in between that match TRBD2. The sequence came from a boy under two years old with a congenital heart defect. Donor details come from another sample of the same person, matched by shared clones. In nucleotide form, the sequence is TGTGCCATCAGTGATGGACTAGCGGGAGGGAGCTCCTACGAGCAGTACTTC. The encoded protein is CAISDGLAGGSSYEQYF.